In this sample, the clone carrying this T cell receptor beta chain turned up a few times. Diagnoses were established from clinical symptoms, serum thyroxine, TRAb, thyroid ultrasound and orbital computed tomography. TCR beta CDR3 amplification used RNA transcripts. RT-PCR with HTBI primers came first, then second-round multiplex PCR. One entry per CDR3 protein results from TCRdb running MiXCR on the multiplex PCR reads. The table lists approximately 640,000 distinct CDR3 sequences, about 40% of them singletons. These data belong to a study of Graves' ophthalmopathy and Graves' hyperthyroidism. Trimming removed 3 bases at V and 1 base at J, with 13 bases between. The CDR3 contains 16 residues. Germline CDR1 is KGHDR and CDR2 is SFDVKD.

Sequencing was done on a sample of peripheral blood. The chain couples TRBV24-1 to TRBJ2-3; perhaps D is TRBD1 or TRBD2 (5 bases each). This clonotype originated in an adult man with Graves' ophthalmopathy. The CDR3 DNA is TGTGCCACCAGTGATCCCGAGGGGAGAGGCACAGATACGCAGTATTTT. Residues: CATSDPEGRGTDTQYF.